The source of this T cell receptor (beta chain) is a study of blood T cell repertoires in COVID-19 (dated by TCRdb to about 2020). With regard to the full study: Samples from collaborators originated in the United States, Italy and Spain and spanned both the acute and convalescent phases of COVID-19. The material from the prospective study consisted of cDNA or gDNA derived from T cells, B-cell-depleted T cells, or PBMCs. Deeply sampled blood TCRbeta repertoires from subjects exposed to, actively infected with, or recovered from COVID-19 were included in the dataset. A freely available public database, intended as a resource for researchers studying the immune response to SARS-CoV-2, is where the repertoires were released. Samples were obtained from the ongoing ImmuneRACE study (first 160 participants) and from 1,200 or so subjects provided by 6 global collaborators. A de-identified subject ID, COVID-19 status, age in years and sex were almost always included in the sample metadata. HLA class I and class II types, where available, came from metadata supplied by the sample provider rather than from assay-based typing. What the research found in general, with its limitations: How much clinical and demographic metadata was included differed by source and by participant, and the metadata was provided uncurated.

V is pared back by 5 bases and J by 6 bases, with 11 bases lying between the germline termini. The CDR3, cysteine through phenylalanine, is 13 amino acids long. Only CDR3 DNA remains: 39 bases, in frame from the first base. CDR1 and CDR2, looked up from the germline V gene, are KGHDR and SFDVKD. TCRbeta CDR3 regions were amplified from genomic DNA by means of the immunoSEQ Assay, a bias-controlled multiplex PCR. The study's own analysis went as follows. Nucleated cell counts per sample were estimated from amplification of reference gene primers within the assay. To quantify the absolute abundance of each unique TCRbeta CDR3 rearrangement, sequence reads were collapsed and filtered. Productive Simpson clonality was computed per sample as the square root of Simpson's diversity index over productive rearrangements. Entries here come from immuneACCESS through TCRdb and include only in-frame sequences with V and J called. Some clones fail to appear in such tables; in the studies checked, an unresolved V gene covers under half of the shortfall, and the cause of the remainder is unknown. V, J and clone size were drawn from that table, and D and trimming were deduced from the DNA. The sample table records some 170,000 clones; about 87% of these occur just once. 1.6% of the sample goes to the ten largest clones.

The collaborating institutions used their own protocols to collect whole blood in K2EDTA tubes. For TCRbeta analysis, collaborators shipped samples in one of three forms: frozen whole blood, isolated PBMCs, or DNA extracted from either of those sample types. Concerning this clone: The clone's antigen remains unknown. Base qualities are missing; no much larger clone stands one base away.

The chain was built from TRBV24-1 and TRBJ2-3, with no confidently assigned D gene. The source material was peripheral blood. The TCR originated in a woman aged 50 to 60 with acute or convalescent COVID-19. The sequenced DNA is TGTGCCACCAGTGGGGCAAGAGAGGATACGCAGTATTTT. Its translation reads: CATSGAREDTQYF.